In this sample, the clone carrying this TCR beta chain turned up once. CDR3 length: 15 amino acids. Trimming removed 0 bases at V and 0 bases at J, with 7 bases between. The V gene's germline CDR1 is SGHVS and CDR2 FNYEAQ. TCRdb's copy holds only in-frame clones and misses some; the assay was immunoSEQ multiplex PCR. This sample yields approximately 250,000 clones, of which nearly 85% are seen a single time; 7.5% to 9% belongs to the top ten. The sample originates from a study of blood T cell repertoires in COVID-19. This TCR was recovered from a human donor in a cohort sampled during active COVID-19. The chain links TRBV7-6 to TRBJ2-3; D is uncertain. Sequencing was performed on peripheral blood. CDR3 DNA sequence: TGTGCCAGCAGCTTAGCGGCAGGAAGCACAGATACGCAGTATTTT. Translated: CASSLAAGSTDTQYF.